This T cell receptor (beta chain) is from a study of identical twins. Template switching added a universal primer binding site, and final cDNA carried unique molecular identifiers. TCRdb re-derived calls from the 5' RACE reads in MiXCR, one entry per CDR3 protein. The sample includes 510,000 or so distinct CDR3 sequences, approximately 16% of them seen just once. This clonotype was recorded a few times. The CDR3 runs to 15 residues. CDR1 is DFQATT and CDR2 is SNEGSKA in the germline V gene (reference sequence). Trimming removed 6 bases from V and 8 bases from J; junction bases left unmatched: 12. These data were likewise used in another study, on yellow fever vaccine responses in identical twins.

The chain combines TRBV20-1 with TRBJ2-1, with 11 bases identical to TRBD1. Sequences were obtained from CD4+ T cells sorted from blood. This receptor was identified in a woman younger than 30 in good health. CDR3 residues: CSASPPGTGGYEQFF. In nucleotides, the CDR3 is TGCAGTGCATCCCCACCCGGGACAGGGGGTTATGAGCAGTTCTTC.